The 11 T cell receptor beta chains given below trace back to one sample, sequenced in a study of cytotoxic CD8 clonotypes in ibrutinib-treated CLL. TCRdb keeps only in-frame clones here, not all; method: immunoSEQ multiplex PCR. The table lists roughly 70,000 clones, around 84% of them singletons. Material: PBMCs, obtained at disease progression, from a patient treated with ibrutinib. The receptors were gathered from a human donor with chronic lymphocytic leukemia.

The V call is TRBV28, the J call TRBJ2-2, with TRBD2 matching over 7 bases. Germline V CDR1 and CDR2: MDHEN, SYDVKM. The CDR3 contains 13 residues. Trimming took 7 bases from V and 4 from J; bases not matched to a gene: 3. CDR3: CASKWGGTGELFF. DNA of the CDR3: TGTGCCAGCAAATGGGGGGGCACCGGGGAGCTGTTTTTT.

The sample holds a few counts of this clone. The V gene is TRBV29-1, the J gene TRBJ2-1, with a tentative D call TRBD1 (5 bases). CDR3 length: 15 amino acids. Trimming removed 5 bases from V and 3 bases from J, with 17 bases in between. CDR1 is SQVTM, CDR2 ANQGSEA, per germline. The CDR3 nucleotides read TGCAGCGTTATCCAGCCATGGGGCTTCTACAATGAGCAGTTCTTC. This sequence encodes CSVIQPWGFYNEQFF.

This clone has more than one count but fewer than ten. V is TRBV2 and J is TRBJ2-1; D gene unclear. The CDR3 is made up of 13 amino acids. Germline V lookup: CDR1 SNHLY, CDR2 FYNNEI. V lost 4 bases and J lost 4, with 8 bases in between. The CDR3 DNA reads TGTGCCAGCAGTGCGTTGGCATACAATGAGCAGTTCTTC. Encoded protein: CASSALAYNEQFF.

The V gene is TRBV30, the J gene TRBJ2-4; tentative D call: TRBD2 (6 bases). This CDR3 has 12 residues. The germline V and J ends were trimmed by 5 bases and 6 bases, with 11 bases remaining between them. The germline V gene encodes CDR1 GTSNPN and CDR2 SVGIG (reference sequence). The CDR3 loop is CAWGRGLNIQYF. CDR3 coding DNA: TGTGCCTGGGGACGGGGGTTAAACATTCAGTACTTC.

The rearrangement links TRBV30 to TRBJ2-2, with 7 bases identical to TRBD2. Looked up from germline, CDR1 is GTSNPN and CDR2 is SVGIG (reference sequence). V gave up 5 bases and J gave up 0 bases; unmatched junction bases: 3. This CDR3 region has 14 residues. As DNA, the CDR3 is TGTGCCTGGGAACTAGCGACGAACACCGGGGAGCTGTTTTTT. Encoded protein: CAWELATNTGELFF.

V and J are TRBV28 and TRBJ2-3; D could derive from TRBD1 or TRBD2 (5 bases each). The CDR3 is made up of 14 amino acids. Germline V gene sequence: CDR1 MDHEN, CDR2 SYDVKM. V was pared by 6 bases and J by 5 bases, with 15 bases between. The CDR3 reads CASRLGPSGDTQYF. Written as DNA, the CDR3 is TGTGCCAGCAGGCTGGGACCCAGCGGAGATACGCAGTATTTT.

This chain joins TRBV25-1 and TRBJ1-5; possible D gene TRBD1, 6 bases. The CDR3 is made up of 13 amino acids. The germline V and J ends were trimmed by 4 bases and 7 bases, with 11 bases remaining between them. Germline assignment: CDR1 MGHDK and CDR2 SYGVNS. CDR3 in amino acids: CASSATGFQPQHF. CDR3 bases: TGTGCCAGCAGTGCAACAGGGTTCCAGCCCCAGCATTTT.

V usage is TRBV30 and J usage is TRBJ2-3; TRBD2 matches at 10 bases. The germline gives CDR1 GTSNPN, CDR2 SVGIG (reference sequence). The CDR3 is made up of 16 amino acids. Unmatched junction bases numbered 10, after V lost 1 base and J lost 6 bases. CDR3 protein: CAWSAKTSGVRDTQYF. DNA for the CDR3: TGTGCCTGGAGTGCCAAAACTAGCGGGGTGCGGGATACGCAGTATTTT. The full variable domain, rest sourced from reference TRBV30 and TRBJ2-3, is SQTIHQWPATLVQPVGSPLSLECTVEGTSNPNLYWYRQAAGRGLQLLFYSVGIGQISSEVPQNLSASRPQDRQFILSSKKLLLSDSGFYLCAWSAKTSGVRDTQYFGPGTRLTVL.

This sequence joins TRBV10-2 and TRBJ2-1; TRBD1 agrees at 10 bases. The CDR3 spans 18 residues. The trim removed 3 bases at V and 2 bases at J, leaving 10 bases unmatched. Germline V gives CDR1 WSHSY, CDR2 SAAADI. The CDR3 coding sequence is TGCGCCAGCAGTGACGTACGTGGGACAGGGGCTCCCTACAATGAGCAGTTCTTC. Translating gives CASSDVRGTGAPYNEQFF.

The rearrangement joins TRBV6-6 to TRBJ2-1; D ambiguous. The CDR3 loop spans 13 amino acids. CDR1 is MNHNY and CDR2 is SVGAGI in the germline V gene (reference sequence). V lost 0 bases, J lost 4 bases, and 4 bases lay in between. Here the CDR3 reads CASSYSGYNEQFF. The CDR3 DNA is TGTGCCAGCAGTTACTCTGGTTACAATGAGCAGTTCTTC.

The rearrangement links TRBV4-1 to TRBJ2-5; a weak D match, TRBD2 (6 bases). This CDR3 has 15 amino acids. Germline V gives CDR1 MGHRA, CDR2 YSYEKL. V was pared by 1 base and J by 5 bases, with 14 bases between. The CDR3 sequence is CASSQGSWAGETQYF. CDR3 bases: TGCGCCAGCAGCCAAGGATCCTGGGCGGGGGAGACCCAGTACTTC.